A selection of T cell receptor beta chains follows, all from one sample in a study of blood T cell repertoires in COVID-19. Repertoires were generated with immunoSEQ multiplex PCR, while TCRdb's copy carries only in-frame clones and drops some. The profile shows some 220,000 clones, roughly 80% of them singletons. Sequencing was performed on PBMCs or T cells enriched from blood (not recorded which). The source is a woman aged 40 to 50 with acute COVID-19. Each CDR3 is given with its conserved first and last residue. The D gene is left open where the match is weak. Some rows have no size entry. The others give once, few or many, or a class for an expanded clone.

cdr3_length | j_call | v_call | clone_size | d_call | cdr3_aa | cdr3_nt
16 | TRBJ2-5 | TRBV9 | . | . | CASSGGLDGPQETQYF | TGTGCCAGCAGCGGAGGGTTGGACGGGCCGCAAGAGACCCAGTACTTC
13 | TRBJ1-2 | TRBV7-3 | . | . | CASSLNPGYGYTF | TGTGCCAGCAGCTTAAACCCCGGGTATGGCTACACCTTC
13 | TRBJ2-4 | TRBV7-2 | . | . | CASRASELSIQYF | TGTGCCAGCAGAGCCTCCGAGCTGAGCATTCAGTACTTC
19 | TRBJ1-6 | TRBV11-2 | . | . | CASSSNSLGSKRYNSPLHF | TGTGCCAGCAGCTCGAACTCTTTAGGATCGAAGCGTTATAATTCACCCCTCCACTTT
15 | TRBJ1-2 | TRBV19 | . | . | CASSIVGRRTYGYTF | TGTGCCAGTAGTATAGTAGGCAGGAGGACCTATGGCTACACCTTC
12 | TRBJ1-1 | TRBV10-2 | . | TRBD1 | CASSLTGWEAFF | TGCGCCAGCAGCCTGACAGGGTGGGAAGCTTTCTTT
13 | TRBJ1-1 | TRBV7-2 | . | . | CASSLSRNTEAFF | TGTGCCAGCAGCTTATCTCGGAACACTGAAGCTTTCTTT
13 | TRBJ2-7 | TRBV21-1 | . | . | CASSQGQGCEQYF | TGTGCCAGCAGCCAAGGACAGGGGTGCGAGCAGTACTTC
15 | TRBJ1-1 | TRBV25-1 | . | TRBD1 | CASTRTTGMNTEAFF | TGTGCCAGCACCCGAACGACAGGGATGAACACTGAAGCTTTCTTT
14 | TRBJ1-6 | TRBV7-2 | . | . | CASSSTAGNSPLHF | TGTGCCAGCAGCTCTACAGCCGGTAATTCACCCCTCCACTTT
16 | TRBJ2-3 | TRBV18 | . | TRBD1 | CASSPRTGGSTDTQYF | TGTGCCAGCTCACCTCGGACAGGGGGAAGCACAGATACGCAGTATTTT
13 | TRBJ1-2 | TRBV2 | . | . | CASSETRDLSYTF | TGTGCCAGCAGTGAAACCAGGGATCTCTCCTACACCTTC
16 | TRBJ2-7 | TRBV6-5 | . | . | CASSYAAGDPLYEQYF | TGTGCCAGCAGTTACGCCGCAGGGGACCCCCTCTACGAGCAGTACTTC
15 | TRBJ2-2 | TRBV18 | . | TRBD1 | CASSPGTGYAGELFF | TGTGCCAGCTCACCCGGGACAGGGTACGCCGGGGAGCTGTTTTTT
18 | TRBJ2-7 | TRBV5-4 | . | TRBD1 | CASSLDLTGGSRGLEQYF | TGTGCCAGCAGCTTGGATCTGACAGGGGGTAGTAGGGGTTTGGAGCAGTACTTC
17 | TRBJ2-6 | TRBV28 | . | . | CASSGRSGFSGANVLTF | TGTGCCAGCAGTGGGAGATCGGGGTTCTCTGGGGCCAACGTCCTGACTTTC
15 | TRBJ2-7 | TRBV27 | . | TRBD1 | CASSSRDRGNYEQYF | TGTGCCAGCAGTTCGCGGGACAGGGGGAATTACGAGCAGTACTTC
15 | TRBJ2-1 | TRBV27 | few | . | CASTEWRGGYNEQFF | TGTGCCAGCACCGAGTGGAGGGGCGGGTACAATGAGCAGTTCTTC
16 | TRBJ2-1 | TRBV7-9 | . | TRBD2 | CASSSQGGREANEQFF | TGTGCCAGCAGCTCCCAAGGGGGGCGGGAGGCCAATGAGCAGTTCTTC
14 | TRBJ1-6 | TRBV5-1 | . | . | CASSSGWGESPLHF | TGCGCCAGCAGCTCCGGGTGGGGGGAGTCACCCCTCCACTTT
14 | TRBJ2-5 | TRBV28 | . | TRBD2 | CASSRLAGEETQYF | TGTGCCAGCAGCCGCTTAGCGGGAGAGGAGACCCAGTACTTC
16 | TRBJ2-3 | TRBV28 | . | TRBD2 | CASSPGTSGKADTQYF | TGTGCCAGCAGTCCCGGGACTAGCGGGAAGGCAGATACGCAGTATTTT
16 | TRBJ2-7 | TRBV4-3 | . | TRBD1 | CASSQQTGGYSYEQYF | TGCGCCAGCAGCCAACAGACAGGGGGTTACTCCTACGAGCAGTACTTC
14 | TRBJ1-1 | TRBV28 | . | TRBD1 | CASSLEPGGTEAFF | TGTGCCAGCAGTTTAGAACCAGGGGGCACTGAAGCTTTCTTT
9 | TRBJ2-5 | TRBV27 | once | . | CASTSGGYF | TGTGCCAGCACCTCCGGTGGGTACTTC
14 | TRBJ1-1 | TRBV19 | . | TRBD1 | CASSLQGGNTEAFF | TGTGCCAGTAGTTTACAGGGGGGGAACACTGAAGCTTTCTTT
14 | TRBJ2-1 | TRBV5-1 | . | TRBD1 | CASSLGQAYNEQFF | TGCGCCAGCAGCCTGGGACAGGCCTACAATGAGCAGTTCTTC
14 | TRBJ1-1 | TRBV7-9 | few | . | CASSLEGREAEAFF | TGTGCCAGCAGCTTAGAGGGCAGGGAGGCTGAAGCTTTCTTT
14 | TRBJ1-1 | TRBV11-3 | many | . | CASSQGWGNTEAFF | TGTGCCAGCAGCCAGGGTTGGGGGAACACTGAAGCTTTCTTT
13 | TRBJ2-5 | TRBV29-1 | medium-sized | TRBD1 | CSGKPTGQETQYF | TGCAGCGGCAAACCGACAGGGCAAGAGACCCAGTACTTC
15 | TRBJ1-2 | TRBV24-1 | . | TRBD1 | CATSDADRGQGGYTF | TGTGCCACCAGTGATGCGGACAGGGGGCAGGGTGGCTACACCTTC
15 | TRBJ2-1 | TRBV9 | . | TRBD1 | CASSGPGDRGNEQFF | TGTGCCAGCAGCGGGCCCGGGGACAGGGGCAATGAGCAGTTCTTC
11 | TRBJ1-2 | TRBV20-1 | . | . | CSAPPDYGYTF | TGCAGTGCCCCCCCTGACTATGGCTACACCTTC
13 | TRBJ2-7 | TRBV21-1 | . | . | CASSAQGPYEQYF | TGTGCCAGCAGCGCCCAGGGTCCCTACGAGCAGTACTTC
15 | TRBJ2-7 | TRBV7-8 | . | TRBD2 | CASSDQLAERYEQYF | TGTGCCAGCAGCGACCAACTAGCGGAGAGATACGAGCAGTACTTC
12 | TRBJ1-1 | TRBV18 | . | . | CASSPPDRRAFF | TGTGCCAGCTCACCACCGGATAGGAGGGCTTTCTTT
13 | TRBJ1-6 | TRBV10-2 | . | . | CASSTRVGSPLHF | TGCGCCAGCAGTACCCGGGTGGGTTCACCCCTCCACTTT
18 | TRBJ2-2 | TRBV27 | . | TRBD2 | CASSFSSGRAEYTGELFF | TGTGCCAGCAGTTTCTCGAGCGGGAGGGCCGAATATACCGGGGAGCTGTTTTTT
15 | TRBJ2-1 | TRBV3-1/TRBV3-2 | . | TRBD2 | CASSFGGGPYNEQFF | TGTGCCAGCAGTTTCGGGGGGGGCCCCTACAATGAGCAGTTCTTC
15 | TRBJ1-5 | TRBV2 | . | TRBD1 | CASRDRQFEGQPQHF | TGTGCCAGCAGGGACAGGCAATTTGAAGGGCAGCCCCAGCATTTT